This T cell receptor (beta chain) was profiled in a study of shared clonotypes between healthy human individuals. The overall study: Donors, aged 18 to 49, were a couple of women and a few men.

The material for each subset, its genomic DNA, was split evenly across several immunoSEQ plates. TCRdb's copy holds only in-frame clones and misses some; the assay was immunoSEQ multiplex PCR. The repertoire has roughly 2.6 million clones, 90% to 95% of them found once; the top ten carry around 0.15%. Donors included only healthy HIV-negative adults lacking recent acute infections or vaccinations. A CD45RA-negative memory subset and a CD45RA+ naive subset were separated from the CD4+ cells. Between the trimmed V and J ends, which lost 5 bases and 5 bases, there was a span of 13 bases. This CDR3 has 14 amino acids. CDR1 is SGHVS, CDR2 FQNEAQ, per germline.

The specimen was naive CD4+ T cells sorted from blood. Described subset: CD45RA+ positively selected. The clonotype originates from a man younger than 35 in good health. V is TRBV7-8 and J is TRBJ1-5, with a weak D call TRBD1 (6 bases). The CDR3 loop is CASSHRVGYQPQHF. CDR3 coding DNA: TGTGCCAGCAGCCACAGGGTGGGCTATCAGCCCCAGCATTTT.